This T cell receptor (beta chain) was identified during a study of blood T cell repertoires in COVID-19. Study in general: Material from acute and convalescent COVID-19 was sourced from the United States, Italy and Spain.

The length of the CDR3 is 16 residues. From germline, CDR1 is MNHEY and CDR2 SVGAGI. The trim removed 2 bases at V and 0 bases at J, leaving 5 bases unmatched. Libraries were prepared by immunoSEQ multiplex PCR; TCRdb keeps only in-frame clonotypes and omits some of them. The data hold 80,000 to 95,000 clones, with under 90% observed a single time. The sample comprised peripheral blood. This clonotype was obtained from a woman between 65 and 79 years old with acute or convalescent COVID-19. The chain links TRBV6-5 to TRBJ1-1, with 8 bases identical to TRBD1. The CDR3 DNA sequence: TGTGCCAGCAGTTACGGTACAGGGGGACTGAACACTGAAGCTTTCTTT. Translated: CASSYGTGGLNTEAFF.